A selection of T cell receptor beta chains follows, all from one sample in a study of OX40 agonist ivuxolimab in advanced cancers. Assay: immunoSEQ multiplex PCR; the TCRdb copy retains only in-frame clones and omits some. The sample carries around 62,000 clones, more than 65% recorded once. The sequencing used CD4+ or CD8+ T cells sorted from blood, collected in a trial of the OX40 agonist ivuxolimab. These receptors all stem from an adult with an advanced solid tumor such as melanoma, head and neck, liver or kidney cancer. The CDR3 runs from the conserved cysteine through the conserved F or W. The D gene is left open where the match is weak. Clone size, where shown, is once, few, many, or a class for clones that have expanded.

>TRBV7-9|TRBJ2-7|.|.
CASSHRREQYF
TGTGCCAGCAGCCACAGGAGGGAGCAGTACTTC
>TRBV27|TRBJ1-2|.|.
CASSPIPRGRHYGYTF
TGTGCCAGCAGTCCTATACCCCGAGGGAGACACTATGGCTACACCTTC
>TRBV5-1|TRBJ2-3|.|.
CASSLQGPPSTDTQYF
TGCGCCAGCAGCTTGCAGGGGCCCCCTAGCACAGATACGCAGTATTTT
>TRBV7-2|TRBJ1-3|.|.
CASSLVRLHSGNTIYF
TGTGCCAGCAGCTTAGTCCGGTTACACTCTGGAAACACCATATATTTT
>TRBV7-9|TRBJ1-2|.|.
CASSLVAAGGYTF
TGTGCCAGCAGCTTAGTGGCAGCAGGTGGCTACACCTTC
>TRBV2|TRBJ2-2|.|.
CASKGPAGELFF
TGTGCCAGCAAGGGACCCGCCGGGGAGCTGTTTTTT
>TRBV9|TRBJ2-1|once|TRBD1
CASSVATGGWSEQFF
TGTGCCAGCAGCGTAGCAACAGGGGGCTGGAGTGAGCAGTTCTTC
>TRBV6-1|TRBJ2-5|once|.
CASSENIIDF
TGTGCCAGCAGTGAAAATATCATAGACTTC
>TRBV6-1|TRBJ2-3|.|TRBD2
CASRPSGATDTQYF
TGTGCCAGCAGGCCTAGCGGGGCCACAGATACGCAGTATTTT
>TRBV6-5|TRBJ1-2|few|.
CASSKIDSSQGYTF
TGTGCCAGCAGCAAAATAGACAGTAGCCAGGGCTACACCTTC
>TRBV5-1|TRBJ2-1|.|.
CASSREGRYNEQFF
TGCGCCAGCAGCCGGGAAGGTAGATACAATGAGCAGTTCTTC
>TRBV7-9|TRBJ1-1|.|.
CASSTSFPLGNTEAFF
TGTGCCAGCAGCACCTCGTTTCCCCTTGGGAACACTGAAGCTTTCTTT
>TRBV7-2|TRBJ2-1|.|.
CASSLGGGAYNEQFF
TGTGCCAGCAGCTTAGGAGGCGGGGCGTACAATGAGCAGTTCTTC
>TRBV7-9|TRBJ1-4|few|.
CASSLREREKLFF
TGTGCCAGCAGCTTACGCGAGAGGGAAAAACTGTTTTTT
>TRBV7-9|TRBJ2-3|few|TRBD1
CASSPGTGGSFSTDTQYF
TGTGCCAGCAGCCCAGGGACAGGGGGCTCCTTTAGCACAGATACGCAGTATTTT
>TRBV16|TRBJ1-3|.|.
CASSRPGTHSGNTIYF
TGTGCCAGCAGCCGCCCAGGGACACACTCTGGAAACACCATATATTTT
>TRBV12-5|TRBJ1-6|.|.
CASGLSTGTGSSPLHF
TGTGCTAGTGGTTTGTCGACCGGGACGGGTTCTTCACCCCTCCACTTT
>TRBV7-9|TRBJ1-2|.|.
CASSLAPVDYGYTF
TGTGCCAGCAGCTTAGCCCCGGTCGACTATGGCTACACCTTC
>TRBV2|TRBJ1-2|.|TRBD1
CASSPGQGSGYTF
TGTGCCAGCTCTCCGGGACAGGGTAGTGGCTACACCTTC
>TRBV29-1|TRBJ1-5|.|.
CSVEDLPNQPQHF
TGCAGCGTTGAAGACCTCCCAAATCAGCCCCAGCATTTT
>TRBV12-5|TRBJ1-2|.|.
CASGLVRGSFGYTF
TGTGCTAGTGGTTTGGTACGGGGGTCCTTTGGCTACACCTTC
>TRBV4-2|TRBJ2-7|once|.
CASSQDLQTSYEQYF
TGTGCCAGCAGCCAAGATCTTCAGACTAGCTACGAGCAGTACTTC
>TRBV28|TRBJ2-5|.|.
CASSSLVVAGGVETQYF
TGTGCCAGCAGTTCCCTTGTAGTCGCAGGGGGGGTGGAGACCCAGTACTTC
>TRBV6-5|TRBJ2-1|.|TRBD1
CASRRQGYNEQFF
TGTGCCAGCAGGCGACAGGGCTACAATGAGCAGTTCTTC
>TRBV7-2|TRBJ1-5|.|.
CASSFTQATNQPQHF
TGTGCCAGCAGCTTTACACAGGCCACCAATCAGCCCCAGCATTTT
>TRBV7-9|TRBJ2-3|.|TRBD2
CASTRGGGGTDTQYF
TGTGCCAGCACACGCGGCGGCGGGGGTACAGATACGCAGTATTTT
>TRBV27|TRBJ1-1|.|.
CASSLSPDSYTEAFF
TGTGCCAGCAGTTTATCGCCTGACAGCTACACTGAAGCTTTCTTT
>TRBV2|TRBJ2-1|.|.
CASSDLGREFF
TGTGCCAGCAGTGATTTGGGTCGAGAGTTCTTC
>TRBV18|TRBJ2-3|.|.
CASSPRGLLTDTQYF
TGTGCCAGCTCACCAAGGGGCCTACTCACAGATACGCAGTATTTT
>TRBV4-2|TRBJ2-4|few|.
CASSSRVGQNIQYF
TGTGCCAGCAGCTCTCGGGTGGGCCAAAACATTCAGTACTTC
>TRBV2|TRBJ2-5|.|.
CASSRDRAGETQYF
TGTGCCAGCAGTCGAGACAGGGCGGGGGAGACCCAGTACTTC
>TRBV4-2|TRBJ1-6|.|.
CASSQDAASYNSPLHF
TGTGCCAGCAGCCAAGACGCAGCCTCATATAATTCACCCCTCCACTTT
>TRBV18|TRBJ2-5|.|TRBD1
CASSAQQGPTETQYF
TGTGCCAGCTCGGCCCAACAGGGGCCTACAGAGACCCAGTACTTC
>TRBV2|TRBJ1-6|.|.
CASSPGTGTTPLHF
TGTGCCAGCAGTCCAGGGACGGGGACTACACCCCTCCACTTT
>TRBV18|TRBJ2-7|.|.
CASSPPVPVSSYEQYF
TGTGCCAGCTCACCACCGGTTCCAGTCAGCTCCTACGAGCAGTACTTC
>TRBV5-1|TRBJ2-5|.|TRBD1
CASSFTGDLETQYF
TGCGCCAGCAGCTTTACAGGGGATTTGGAGACCCAGTACTTC
>TRBV5-6|TRBJ2-7|.|.
CASSLPGRGYEQYF
TGTGCCAGCAGCTTGCCGGGACGGGGATACGAGCAGTACTTC
>TRBV7-9|TRBJ2-2|.|.
CASSSLGRLGTGELFF
TGTGCCAGCAGCTCCCTTGGCAGGCTGGGGACCGGGGAGCTGTTTTTT
>TRBV5-4|TRBJ2-1|.|TRBD2
CASSLGTSGGTYNEQFF
TGTGCCAGCAGCCTGGGGACTAGCGGGGGAACGTACAATGAGCAGTTCTTC
>TRBV7-3|TRBJ1-3|few|.
CASSQSSSGNTIYF
TGTGCCAGCAGCCAAAGTAGCTCTGGAAACACCATATATTTT
>TRBV27|TRBJ2-7|.|.
CASSLLGASQGREQYF
TGTGCCAGCAGTTTATTGGGGGCCTCGCAGGGCCGAGAGCAGTACTTC
>TRBV6-5|TRBJ2-7|.|TRBD1
CASAGTGDYEQYF
TGTGCCAGCGCCGGGACAGGGGACTACGAGCAGTACTTC
>TRBV19|TRBJ1-4|once|TRBD1
CASSISSGTAGLNEKLFF
TGTGCCAGTAGTATTAGTTCCGGGACAGCTGGCTTAAATGAAAAACTGTTTTTT
>TRBV12-5|TRBJ2-1|.|.
CASGLWGLGNNEQFF
TGTGCTAGTGGTTTGTGGGGACTGGGTAACAATGAGCAGTTCTTC
>TRBV6-5|TRBJ1-1|once|.
CASSGGIINTEAFF
TGTGCCAGCAGTGGGGGGATCATCAACACTGAAGCTTTCTTT
>TRBV19|TRBJ1-2|.|.
CASRNTPPIDGYTF
TGTGCCAGTAGAAACACCCCGCCTATTGACGGCTACACCTTC
>TRBV20-1|TRBJ2-3|.|.
CSAIITDTQYF
TGCAGTGCTATCATCACAGATACGCAGTATTTT
>TRBV5-1|TRBJ2-7|once|.
CASSLPKQGPFSYEQYF
TGCGCCAGCAGCTTACCAAAACAGGGCCCTTTCTCCTACGAGCAGTACTTC
>TRBV5-1|TRBJ2-3|once|TRBD1
CASSRTAGTGGAGDTQYF
TGCGCCAGCAGCCGAACTGCCGGGACAGGGGGCGCGGGAGATACGCAGTATTTT
>TRBV4-2|TRBJ1-5|few|.
CASSQEGGQPQHF
TGTGCCAGCAGCCAAGAGGGGGGTCAGCCCCAGCATTTT
>TRBV11-2|TRBJ1-1|.|.
CASTWTGRSEAFF
TGTGCCAGCACTTGGACGGGACGGAGTGAAGCTTTCTTT
>TRBV5-1|TRBJ1-1|.|TRBD1
CASQTVGQGDNTEAFF
TGCGCCAGCCAAACCGTGGGACAGGGTGACAACACTGAAGCTTTCTTT
>TRBV9|TRBJ2-2|once|.
CASNVAVWREHGELFF
TGTGCCAGCAACGTAGCTGTGTGGAGGGAACACGGGGAGCTGTTTTTT